This T cell receptor (beta chain) was sequenced during a study of PD-1 blockade in classical Hodgkin lymphoma (dated by TCRdb to about 2020). Background on the whole study: Nivolumab dosing was 3 mg/kg intravenously every 2 weeks, continuing until either disease progression or unacceptable toxicity. To define a peripheral blood immune signature of response to PD-1 blockade in classical Hodgkin lymphoma, the study combined TCR beta sequencing with CyTOF.

The CDR3 sequence holds 17 residues, the cysteine and phenylalanine included. Of the read, only the CDR3 DNA is kept; its 51 bases are in frame from base 1. V has 8 bases trimmed and J has 7 bases trimmed; junction bases matching no gene number 19. Taken from the germline V gene, the CDR1 and CDR2 loops are SQVTM and ANQGSEA. This clone was recorded only once. Its antigen remains undetermined. It has no much larger one-base neighbor in the sample; base qualities were not kept. Genomic DNA was isolated using the Qiagen DNeasy kit from unsorted PBMCs as well as from negatively selected CD4+ and CD8+ fractions. Using primers that anneal to V and J segments, immunoSEQ multiplex PCR amplified the TCR beta CDR3 regions. A synthetic immune receptor repertoire was used to minimize amplification bias, and remaining bias was computationally removed after sequencing. In the original analysis: Repertoire diversity was quantified as the Shannon entropy index using custom Python scripts. Unsorted, CD4+ and CD8+ repertoires were examined separately, except in combined analyses, for which CD4+ and CD8+ sequences were merged in silico. A clone counted as expanded when the clone's frequency after treatment rose at least 2-fold relative to C1D1, and clones undetected at baseline were given a pseudocount of 0.5. Singleton clones were defined as clones with 0 or 1 copy at C1D1, and non-singleton clones were defined as clones with 2 or more copies. Clones expanded in unsorted samples were annotated as CD4+, CD8+ or unknown by matching protein sequences in sorted samples from the same patient. Wilcoxon tests on paired samples were used to test diversity changes from C1D1 to C4D1. The immuneACCESS repertoire file appears here via TCRdb, limited to in-frame rearrangements. These files lack a portion of the clones; in checked studies, under half of the deficit traces to unresolved V genes, and the cause of the others is not known. The V and J calls and clone size are taken from that table; D and trimming were inferred from the DNA. This sample comprises 30,000 to 40,000 clones, around nine tenths of them detected only once. The top ten hold more than 0.2% of the sample.

Study-wide findings and limitations: CD4+ but not CD8+ TCR diversity rose significantly by C4D1 (p=0.0027 vs p=0.16), most apparent in complete responders (p=0.02). Patients starting nivolumab less than 1 year after ASCT had lower diversity and were excluded from later analyses to avoid confounding by immune reconstitution. Among trial patients, those achieving complete response had baseline diversity similar to that of newly diagnosed patients, while diversity was significantly lower in partial responders and progressors. The study covered only a single clinical trial cohort, and the causes of the repertoire differences, possibly disease activity or prior therapy, were still not defined. Baseline TCR diversity was reported to be lower in newly diagnosed patients than in healthy donors, and even lower in relapsed/refractory patients.

The sample's time point label, in plain terms: cycle 1 day 1 (C1D1), immediately before nivolumab initiation. All trial patients had relapsed after autologous stem cell transplantation, with cohorts A, B and C differing in prior brentuximab vedotin exposure. Magnetic negative selection with a Miltenyi CD4+ T cell isolation kit was used to purify CD4+ T cells from thawed PBMCs. The trial cohort comprised some 60 patients with relapsed/refractory classical Hodgkin lymphoma whose best overall responses were complete response, partial response or progressive disease. Single-agent nivolumab was administered to trial patients in the multi-cohort phase II CheckMate 205 trial. Best overall response was determined by an independent review committee according to the 2007 International Working Group response criteria. PBMCs from the trial were collected at three points: immediately before nivolumab initiation (C1D1), and during therapy at cycle 2 day 1 and cycle 4 day 1. Peripheral blood was collected in 8 mL Vacutainer Cell Preparation Tubes, from which PBMCs were isolated by centrifugation and then cryopreserved. Purified CD4+ and CD8+ fractions were prepared only for cases where an additional PBMC sample was available. Magnetically labelled cells were depleted on LS columns in a quadroMACS separator, and the flow-through was collected as the purified fraction.

The clonotype originates from a human donor with classical Hodgkin lymphoma. Material: CD4+ T cells from blood, obtained at baseline. Recombination linked TRBV29-1 to TRBJ2-1; 11 nucleotides in the junction match TRBD2. The DNA is TGCAGCACTCGTGCAGGGATTCCGGGACTAGCGGATAATGAGCAGTTCTTC. Translated, it reads CSTRAGIPGLADNEQFF.